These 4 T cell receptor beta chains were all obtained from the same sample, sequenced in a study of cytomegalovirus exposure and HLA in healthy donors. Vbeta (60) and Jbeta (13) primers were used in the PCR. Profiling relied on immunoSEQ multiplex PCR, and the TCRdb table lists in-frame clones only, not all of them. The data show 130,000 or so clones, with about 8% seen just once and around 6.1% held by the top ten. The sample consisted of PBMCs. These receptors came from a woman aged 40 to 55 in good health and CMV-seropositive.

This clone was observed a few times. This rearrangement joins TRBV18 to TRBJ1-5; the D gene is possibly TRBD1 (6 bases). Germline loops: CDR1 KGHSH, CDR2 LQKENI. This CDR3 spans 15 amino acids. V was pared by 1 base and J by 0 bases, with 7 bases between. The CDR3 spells CASSPRQDSNQPQHF. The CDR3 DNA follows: TGTGCCAGCTCACCACGACAGGATAGCAATCAGCCCCAGCATTTT.

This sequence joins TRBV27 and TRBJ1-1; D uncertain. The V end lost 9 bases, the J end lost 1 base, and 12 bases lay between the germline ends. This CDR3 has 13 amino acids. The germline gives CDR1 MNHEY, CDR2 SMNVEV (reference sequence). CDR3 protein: CASGNPKNTEAFF. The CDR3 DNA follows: TGTGCCAGTGGCAACCCAAAGAACACTGAAGCTTTCTTT.

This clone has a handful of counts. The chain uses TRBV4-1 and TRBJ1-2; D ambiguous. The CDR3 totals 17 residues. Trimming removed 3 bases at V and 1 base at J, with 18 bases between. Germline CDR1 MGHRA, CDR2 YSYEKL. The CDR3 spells CASSQATGKGFNYGYTF. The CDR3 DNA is TGCGCCAGCAGCCAGGCGACGGGAAAGGGCTTTAACTATGGCTACACCTTC.

The CDR3, as DNA: TGTGCCAGCAGCGCGGCAGGGGCCAAAAACATTCAGTACTTC. Amino acids: CASSAAGAKNIQYF. The rearrangement uses TRBV7-9 and TRBJ2-4; TRBD1 might be the D (5 bases). The CDR3 is 14 residues long. Trimming removed 5 bases from V and 1 base from J, with 9 bases in between. Germline lookup yields CDR1 SEHNR and CDR2 FQNEAQ (reference sequence).